The sequence of this T cell receptor (beta chain) was determined in a study of blood T cell repertoires in COVID-19. The method was immunoSEQ multiplex PCR; TCRdb's version includes in-frame clones alone and lacks a portion of them. The table includes around 320,000 clones, 85% to 90% detected once. The CDR3 runs 15 residues. Germline V CDR1 and CDR2: LGHNT, FRNRAP. V dropped 3 bases and J dropped 10; count of bases not matched to a gene: 8. The TCR originated in a woman in her 30s with COVID-19, enrolled during active disease. This chain connects TRBV12-5 to TRBJ2-3, with TRBD2 matching 12 bases. Sequenced: peripheral blood. CDR3 coding DNA: TGTGCTAGTGGTTTATCGACTAGCGGGGGACCGGCGCAGTATTTT. Protein product: CASGLSTSGGPAQYF.